The rows below give T cell receptor beta chains drawn from one sample of a study of early T cells in non-severe SARS-CoV-2 infection. A single record per CDR3 protein comes from TCRdb applying MiXCR to the 5' RACE reads. The sample lists 90,000 to 120,000 distinct CDR3 sequences; around 10% were seen once. The material sequenced was whole blood. The origin of the receptors is an adult who was a healthcare worker with PCR-confirmed SARS-CoV-2 infection or an uninfected control (not recorded which). Both conserved end residues are part of each CDR3. The order of the fields is clone size, D gene, J gene, V gene, CDR3 DNA, CDR3 protein. D genes are given only for firm matches. Clone size, where shown, is once, few, many, or a class for clones that have expanded.

few	TRBD2	TRBJ2-2	TRBV2	TGTGCCAGCAGTGAGGGACTAGCGGGAGGCCCCGAGGCGACCGGGGAGCTGTTTTTT	CASSEGLAGGPEATGELFF
few	.	TRBJ2-3	TRBV7-9	TGTGCCAGCAGCTTAGCCCTCGACAGGATGAGATCGGATACGCAGTATTTT	CASSLALDRMRSDTQYF
many	.	TRBJ2-6	TRBV7-6	TGTGCCAGCAGCCTAGCTCAGGGACACTCTGGGGCCAACGTCCTGACTTTC	CASSLAQGHSGANVLTF
once	TRBD2	TRBJ2-7	TRBV5-1	TGCGCCAGCAGCTTCATGACTAGCGGGGCCCCCGGGGGTGAGCAGTACTTC	CASSFMTSGAPGGEQYF
.	.	TRBJ1-5	TRBV12-3/TRBV12-4	TGTGCCAGCAGCCCTCATTGGACCGGGCCCCAGCATTTT	CASSPHWTGPQHF
few	TRBD1	TRBJ1-5	TRBV7-9	TGTGCCAGCAGCTCAACCCGGGACAGGGATTGGCAGCCCCAGCATTTT	CASSSTRDRDWQPQHF
few	.	TRBJ1-2	TRBV6-6	TGTGCCAGCAGTCGGGACATCTTGTCGAACTATGGCTACACCTTC	CASSRDILSNYGYTF
.	.	TRBJ1-2	TRBV7-2	TGTGCCAGCAGCTTAGCACACCATAACTATGGCTACACCTTC	CASSLAHHNYGYTF
many	.	TRBJ1-1	TRBV20-1	TGCAGTGCTAGTGGCGTGAAGAACACTGAAGCTTTCTTT	CSASGVKNTEAFF
.	.	TRBJ2-3	TRBV12-3/TRBV12-4	TGTGCCAGCAGTTTAGCGCCTGGAGTCACAGATACGCAGTATTTT	CASSLAPGVTDTQYF
few	.	TRBJ2-2	TRBV5-6	TGTGCCAGCAGCTTGCAGGGAGCGATCGGGGAGCTGTTTTTT	CASSLQGAIGELFF